Shown below are 31 T cell receptor beta chains from a single sample sequenced in a study of blood T cell repertoires in COVID-19. Produced via immunoSEQ multiplex PCR; TCRdb's table is partial and in-frame only. Of over 90,000 clones listed, roughly 84% were seen once; the top ten hold around 12%. The sample taken for sequencing was peripheral blood. These receptors all stem from a human donor in a cohort sampled during active COVID-19.

V usage is TRBV10-3 and J usage is TRBJ2-1; no reliable D call. V lost 2 bases to trimming and J lost 11 bases, with 10 bases between them. The CDR3 sequence is 12 residues long. Germline CDR1 and CDR2: ENHRY and SYGVKD. The CDR3: CAISEEINKQFF. CDR3 in DNA: TGTGCCATCAGTGAGGAAATCAACAAGCAGTTCTTC.

This chain uses TRBV6-2 or TRBV6-3 with TRBJ2-2; 10 nucleotides line up with TRBD1. V dropped 6 bases and J dropped 5; count of bases not matched to a gene: 12. Per germline, CDR1 MNHEY and CDR2 SVGEGT. The CDR3 consists of 17 residues. The CDR3 reads CASSRRSDRGRTGELFF. CDR3 DNA sequence: TGTGCCAGCAGCCGAAGATCAGACAGGGGGCGAACCGGGGAGCTGTTTTTT.

The chain joins TRBV6-4 to TRBJ2-1, with TRBD1 identical over 9 bases. The CDR3 spans 14 residues. CDR1 MRHNA and CDR2 SNTAGT come from the germline V gene. Unmatched junction bases numbered 8, after V lost 0 bases and J lost 14 bases. The CDR3 region is CASSDSTGGGTKFF. The CDR3 nucleotides are TGTGCCAGCAGTGACTCGACAGGGGGGGGGACAAAGTTCTTC.

V and J are TRBV4-2 and TRBJ2-5; TRBD1 might be the D (7 bases). The CDR3 loop spans 15 amino acids. Germline V lookup: CDR1 LGHNA, CDR2 YNFKEQ. The V and J ends lost 4 bases and 0 bases respectively, with 12 bases between them. The CDR3 is CASSPRDSNQETQYF. DNA of the CDR3: TGTGCCAGCAGCCCGCGGGACAGCAACCAAGAGACCCAGTACTTC.

The chain joins TRBV30 to TRBJ1-3; TRBD1 might be the D (6 bases). The CDR3 covers 15 residues. Germline V CDR1 and CDR2: GTSNPN, SVGIG (reference sequence). The V end lost 5 bases, the J end lost 3 bases, and 17 bases lay between the germline ends. This CDR3 is CAWAQGIFSGNTIYF. The CDR3 bases are TGTGCCTGGGCCCAGGGGATATTCAGTGGAAACACCATATATTTT.

The J gene is TRBJ1-2, the V gene TRBV27; TRBD1 agrees at 7 bases. Germline assignment: CDR1 MNHEY and CDR2 SMNVEV (reference sequence). The CDR3 is 13 amino acids. Trimming took 3 bases from V and 8 from J; bases not matched to a gene: 6. The CDR3: CASSFPRGRGYTF. The CDR3 coding sequence is TGTGCCAGCAGTTTTCCGAGGGGGCGAGGCTACACCTTC.

The chain couples TRBV6-6 to TRBJ2-5; 7 bases align to TRBD2. V trimming: 6 bases; J trimming: 4 bases; junction bases outside the gene matches: 5. The CDR3 has 13 residues. CDR1 and CDR2 (germline): MNHNY, SVGAGI (reference sequence). This CDR3 is CASSRTSGETQYF. The CDR3, as DNA: TGTGCCAGCAGCCGGACTAGTGGAGAGACCCAGTACTTC.

CDR3 protein: CASSFARGLGSPLHF. CDR3 nucleotide sequence: TGTGCCAGCAGCTTTGCGCGGGGGCTGGGATCACCCCTCCACTTT. The chain recombines TRBV5-4 with TRBJ1-6; a possible D gene is TRBD1 (6 bases). There are 15 residues in the CDR3. Germline assignment: CDR1 SGHNT and CDR2 YYREEE (reference sequence). Trimming took 2 bases from V and 10 from J, leaving 16 bases between them.

This sequence joins TRBV3-1 (or the pseudogene TRBV3-2) and TRBJ2-6, with a possible D match to TRBD2 (5 bases). In germline, CDR1 is LGHDT, CDR2 YNNKEL (reference sequence). The CDR3 has 17 residues. V dropped 5 bases and J dropped 2 bases, with 16 bases sitting between them. DNA for the CDR3: TGTGCCAGCAGCTCCCCCGGGGTACTCCCTGGGGCCAACGTCCTGACTTTC. It encodes CASSSPGVLPGANVLTF.

The CDR3 is CASSSNRANYGYTF. The DNA for the CDR3 is TGTGCCAGCAGTTCCAACAGGGCTAACTATGGCTACACCTTC. The chain joins TRBV6-2 or TRBV6-3 to TRBJ1-2; D might be TRBD1 (6 bases). The CDR3 has 14 amino acids. CDR1 and CDR2 from the germline V gene are MNHEY and SVGEGT. Trimming shortened V by 4 bases and J by 0 bases, and 9 bases separated the two germline ends.

The chain combines TRBV5-8 with TRBJ1-3; TRBD1 aligns across 7 bases. V trimming: 4 bases; J trimming: 2 bases; junction bases outside the gene matches: 6. The CDR3 has 15 residues. Germline CDR1 reads SGHTS; CDR2 reads YDEGEE. This chain's CDR3 is CASSIGQVAGNTIYF. The CDR3 DNA reads TGTGCCAGCAGCATCGGACAGGTTGCTGGAAACACCATATATTTT. Using reference TRBV5-8 and TRBJ1-3 for the parts outside the CDR3, the full variable domain is EAGVTQSPTHLIKTRGQQATLRCSPISGHTSVYWYQQALGLGLQFLLWYDEGEERNRGNFPPRFSGRQFPNYSSELNVNALELEDSALYLCASSIGQVAGNTIYFGEGSWLTVV.

This clone was counted between two and nine times. The chain is built from TRBV19 and TRBJ2-1; 10 bases align to TRBD2. CDR1 is LNHDA and CDR2 is SQIVND in the germline V gene (reference sequence). Trimming cost V 4 bases and J 15 bases; bases outside gene matches: 9. The CDR3 is 13 residues long. This CDR3 reads CASSSLAGALGFF. CDR3 DNA sequence: TGTGCCAGTAGTAGCCTAGCGGGGGCCCTAGGGTTCTTC.

The CDR3 DNA reads as TGTGCCAGCAGGCCATTCGGACAGACTAGCAATCAGCCCCAGCATTTT. It codes for CASRPFGQTSNQPQHF. The V gene is TRBV28, the J gene TRBJ1-5, with D possibly being TRBD1 (6 bases). The germline CDR1 and CDR2 sequences are MDHEN and SYDVKM. This CDR3 is 16 amino acids long. V shed 6 bases and J shed 0 bases, with 15 bases lying between them.

This clone appeared a few times. The CDR3 reads CASSYVVLQVPYGYTF. The CDR3, as DNA: TGTGCCAGCAGTTATGTGGTTTTGCAGGTGCCCTATGGCTACACCTTC. The V and J genes are TRBV6-5 and TRBJ1-2, with D unclear. Trimming removed 3 bases at V and 4 bases at J, with 18 bases between. Per germline, CDR1 MNHEY and CDR2 SVGAGI. The CDR3 has 16 amino acids.

The chain combines TRBV9 with TRBJ2-3; 8 bases line up with TRBD1. In germline, CDR1 is SGDLS, CDR2 YYNGEE. V lost 1 base and J lost 2; bases outside the gene matches: 3. The CDR3 runs 15 residues. The CDR3 nucleotides are TGTGCCAGCAGCGTACAGGGGGCCAACACAGATACGCAGTATTTT. Translated: CASSVQGANTDTQYF.

This rearrangement joins TRBV7-9 to TRBJ2-5, with 11 bases that match TRBD2. The CDR3 loop spans 16 amino acids. Germline loops: CDR1 SEHNR, CDR2 FQNEAQ (reference sequence). V dropped 0 bases and J dropped 3; count of bases not matched to a gene: 3. CDR3 DNA sequence: TGTGCCAGCAGCTTAGCGGGGACTAGCGGAAAAGAGACCCAGTACTTC. It translates to CASSLAGTSGKETQYF.

This chain joins TRBV3-1 (or the pseudogene TRBV3-2) and TRBJ1-3; D is undetermined. Germline V CDR1 and CDR2: LGHDT, YNNKEL (reference sequence). There are 15 residues in the CDR3. Trimming pared 4 bases from V and 0 bases from J, leaving 10 bases between. The CDR3 DNA reads as TGTGCCAGCAGCCCAAGCGGGAGCTCTGGAAACACCATATATTTT. As protein: CASSPSGSSGNTIYF.

In its sample, this clone was seen once. The V call is TRBV3-1 (or the pseudogene TRBV3-2), the J call TRBJ1-2; no definite D call. Germline CDR1 is LGHDT and CDR2 is YNNKEL (reference sequence). The length of the CDR3 is 13 residues. Trimming took 4 bases from V and 5 from J, leaving 11 bases between them. CDR3 loop: CASSRSGEYGYTF. The CDR3 region has the DNA TGTGCCAGCAGCCGGAGCGGGGAATATGGCTACACCTTC.

The chain combines TRBV28 with TRBJ1-3; D is unclear. This CDR3 has 15 residues. V dropped 3 bases and J dropped 1 base, with 10 bases sitting between them. Germline CDR1 reads MDHEN; CDR2 reads SYDVKM. The CDR3 protein is CASSFQGASGNTIYF. Written as DNA, the CDR3 is TGTGCCAGCAGTTTCCAAGGAGCTTCTGGAAACACCATATATTTT.

V and J are TRBV5-5 and TRBJ1-1; 10 nucleotides align to TRBD1. Germline CDR1 reads SGHKS; CDR2 reads YYEKEE (reference sequence). With V trimmed by 0 bases and J by 1 base, 6 bases remained unmatched. The CDR3 runs 17 residues. This CDR3 reads CASSLGRQGAANTEAFF. CDR3 DNA sequence: TGTGCCAGCAGCTTGGGTAGACAGGGGGCCGCGAACACTGAAGCTTTCTTT.

Concerning this clone itself: Additional DNA sequences in this sample encode the identical CDR3. The V call is TRBV2, the J call TRBJ2-1, with 13 bases matching TRBD2. Germline V gene lookup returns CDR1 SNHLY and CDR2 FYNNEI. J was trimmed by 9 bases and V by 8 bases; bases with no gene match: 7. The CDR3 has 14 residues. CDR3 sequence reads: CASPGTSGVGEQFF. The CDR3 DNA reads as TGTGCCAGCCCCGGGACTAGCGGGGTAGGTGAGCAGTTCTTC.

V gene TRBV5-4 combines with J gene TRBJ2-2; TRBD2 matches 8 bases. Germline CDR1 is SGHNT and CDR2 is YYREEE (reference sequence). CDR3 size: 16 residues. The V segment lost 8 bases and the J segment 4 bases; nucleotides outside the gene matches: 13. The CDR3 reads CASSDFYSGVTGELFF. The CDR3 nucleotides are TGTGCCAGTTCAGACTTTTATAGCGGGGTCACCGGGGAGCTGTTTTTT.

CDR3 in amino acids: CASSEPPGVTGELFF. CDR3 in DNA: TGTGCCAGCAGTGAACCGCCAGGGGTGACCGGGGAGCTGTTTTTT. This chain connects TRBV6-1 to TRBJ2-2, with D maybe TRBD1 (6 bases). This CDR3 is built from 15 residues. Trimming cost V 2 bases and J 5 bases, with 12 bases left between them. Germline CDR1 reads MNHNS; CDR2 reads SASEGT.

This clone was seen only once. The gene calls are TRBV4-3 and TRBJ2-3; D not resolved. The germline V gene has CDR1 LGHNA and CDR2 YSLEER. Trimming removed 0 bases from V and 1 base from J, with 14 bases in between. This CDR3 comprises 17 residues. The CDR3 DNA follows: TGCGCCAGCAGCCAAGACCCCCCCTTAGAGGGCACAGATACGCAGTATTTT. As protein: CASSQDPPLEGTDTQYF.

The V and J genes are TRBV10-3 and TRBJ2-1, with D unclear. There are 14 residues in the CDR3. The V end was cut by 2 bases, the J end by 12 bases, with 17 bases between. Germline CDR1 reads ENHRY; CDR2 reads SYGVKD. As DNA, the CDR3 is TGTGCCATCAGTGAGAGTAACGGTGCAACGGGGCAGTTCTTC. Its translation: CAISESNGATGQFF.

This chain joins TRBV7-3 and TRBJ1-3; 7 bases align to TRBD1. This CDR3 contains 15 residues. From germline, CDR1 is SGHTA and CDR2 FQGTGA. The ends lost 5 bases at V and 0 bases at J; junction bases unmatched: 4. The CDR3, as DNA: TGTGCCAGCAGCCCCCAGGGGGGCTCTGGAAACACCATATATTTT. Translation: CASSPQGGSGNTIYF.

The gene calls are TRBV5-4 and TRBJ1-1, with 7 nucleotides matching TRBD1. CDR3 size: 17 residues. J gave up 3 bases and V 0 bases, and 11 bases lay outside the gene matches. Germline V CDR1 and CDR2: SGHNT, YYREEE (reference sequence). The CDR3 bases are TGTGCCAGCAGCTTGGGTGGCGGGACGAGGGGGCACACTGAAGCTTTCTTT. Protein: CASSLGGGTRGHTEAFF.

The chain recombines TRBV18 with TRBJ2-1; 7 positions agree with TRBD1. V was clipped by 3 bases and J by 5 bases; unmatched bases: 7. The CDR3 extends over 15 amino acids. Germline V gene sequence: CDR1 KGHSH, CDR2 LQKENI. The CDR3 nucleotides are TGTGCCAGCTCACCCCTGCAGGGGACAGACAATGAGCAGTTCTTC. Its protein is CASSPLQGTDNEQFF.

The rearrangement joins TRBV12-5 to TRBJ2-2, with a tentative D call TRBD1 (6 bases). V was trimmed by 6 bases and J by 1 base, leaving 12 bases between them. This CDR3 contains 15 residues. Germline-derived CDR1 and CDR2 are LGHNT and FRNRAP. The CDR3 loop is CASGQLTGNTGELFF. Written as DNA, the CDR3 is TGTGCTAGTGGACAACTGACAGGGAACACCGGGGAGCTGTTTTTT.

V usage is TRBV18 and J usage is TRBJ1-1; the D gene is possibly TRBD1 (5 bases). This CDR3 comprises 13 residues. V lost 3 bases and J 6 bases, leaving 11 bases between the germline ends. Germline CDR1 reads KGHSH; CDR2 reads LQKENI. CDR3 nucleotides: TGTGCCAGCTCACCGGGGGGGTTCTCTGAAGCTTTCTTT. This encodes CASSPGGFSEAFF. Combining the CDR3 with reference TRBV18 and TRBJ1-1 gives the whole variable domain NAGVMQNPRHLVRRRGQEARLRCSPMKGHSHVYWYRQLPEEGLKFMVYLQKENIIDESGMPKERFSAEFPKEGPSILRIQQVVRGDSAAYFCASSPGGFSEAFFGQGTRLTVV.

The V call is TRBV12-3 or TRBV12-4, the J call TRBJ2-7; D possibly corresponds to TRBD2 (5 bases). The germline V and J ends were trimmed by 2 bases and 2 bases, with 7 bases remaining between them. The CDR3 has 13 residues. CDR3 bases: TGTGCCAGCAGTTTACCGGGGACCTACGAGCAGTACTTC. As protein: CASSLPGTYEQYF.